These T cell receptor beta chains were read from a single sample in a study of T cell repertoires in cytomegalovirus infection. TCRdb fed the reads into MiXCR, producing one record per CDR3 protein. Here the sample spans around 450,000 distinct CDR3 sequences, approximately 31% being singletons. Sequencing used PBMCs. The receptor source for this set is a human donor in good health (CMV status not recorded). Some clones in this sample may be carry-over from other donors' samples. The CDR3 runs from the conserved cysteine through the conserved F or W. The D gene is left open where the match is weak.

>TRBD1|TRBV5-6|TRBJ2-7
CASSLGLTGQAYEQYF
>TRBD2|TRBV7-8|TRBJ2-1
CASSSHSRGGLWNEQFF
>-|TRBV12-3/TRBV12-4|TRBJ2-3
CASSSGRVSTDTQYF
>-|TRBV18|TRBJ2-7
CASSTAIPPEQYF
>TRBD2|TRBV27|TRBJ2-3
CASSPLAGGFTDTQYF
>TRBD1|TRBV6-2/TRBV6-3|TRBJ2-7
CASRQGVKNEQYF
>TRBD1|TRBV6-5|TRBJ1-2
CASSYVGTGLGYTF
>-|TRBV6-5|TRBJ1-2
CASAGLDHSLHYGYTF
>TRBD1|TRBV7-8|TRBJ2-7
CASSGGRDRGGYEQYF
>TRBD1|TRBV7-2|TRBJ2-4
CASSLGPGGADIQYF
>TRBD1|TRBV19|TRBJ1-1
CASKTGRNTEAFF
>TRBD1|TRBV6-2/TRBV6-3|TRBJ1-2
CASSYPTGNLYGYTF
>-|TRBV6-5|TRBJ1-1
CASSYTELDEAFF
>-|TRBV7-2|TRBJ1-1
CASSLARGAGAFF
>-|TRBV7-6|TRBJ2-3
CASSLRSGRTDTQYF
>-|TRBV6-6|TRBJ1-1
CASSPPGSQWNTEAFF
>-|TRBV7-6|TRBJ2-3
CASSLEAGRTDTQYF
>-|TRBV24-1|TRBJ2-3
CATSGRREGTDTQYF
>TRBD1|TRBV5-4|TRBJ1-2
CASGPRQGNYGYTF
>-|TRBV6-1|TRBJ2-7
CASSEWGFGEQYF
>TRBD1|TRBV29-1|TRBJ2-7
CSVGIRDSTYEQYF
>TRBD2|TRBV7-9|TRBJ2-3
CASSLNGGGNTDTQYF
>-|TRBV6-2/TRBV6-3|TRBJ1-6
CASRAGKGKRITSPLHF
>-|TRBV20-1|TRBJ2-5
CSARDTIAAGPETQYF
>TRBD2|TRBV28|TRBJ2-3
CASSLKRGTLEDTQYF
>TRBD1|TRBV19|TRBJ1-2
CASRRDRVNYGYTF
>TRBD1|TRBV4-1|TRBJ2-2
CASSQGQGPSGELFF
>-|TRBV7-6|TRBJ2-7
CASSFGGGEQYF
>-|TRBV7-9|TRBJ2-5
CASSSPRNQETQYF
>-|TRBV25-1|TRBJ1-5
CASSESRDRNQPQHF
>-|TRBV6-4|TRBJ2-1
CASSDSIRKSYNEQFF
>TRBD2|TRBV3-1|TRBJ2-3
CASSQENSGGPPDTQYF
>-|TRBV24-1|TRBJ1-5
CATAEGNQPQHF
>TRBD2|TRBV20-1|TRBJ2-3
CSAITGGPTDTQYF
>TRBD2|TRBV10-3|TRBJ2-5
CAISEPGEGFQETQYF
>-|TRBV6-5|TRBJ1-3
CASKRGNSGNTIYF
>TRBD1|TRBV2|TRBJ1-1
CASSDRAGTEAFF
>TRBD1|TRBV6-6|TRBJ1-6
CASTNRGDSGSPLHF
>-|TRBV7-8|TRBJ2-2
CASSQGLPGAVELFF